Shown below are 22 T cell receptor beta chains from a single sample sequenced in a study of cytomegalovirus exposure and HLA in healthy donors. Produced via immunoSEQ multiplex PCR; TCRdb's table is partial and in-frame only. The data show more than 65,000 clones, with 90% to 97% seen just once and approximately 1.4% held by the top ten. The sample consisted of PBMCs. Receptor source: a woman aged 18-35 years in good health and CMV-seronegative.

This clone came up a few times. The V and J genes are TRBV28 and TRBJ1-1; D is ambiguous. The germline V and J ends were trimmed by 8 bases and 3 bases, with 4 bases remaining between them. CDR1 is MDHEN, CDR2 SYDVKM, per germline. The CDR3 consists of 10 residues. DNA of the CDR3: TGTGCCAGCTCCGACACTGAAGCTTTCTTT. Residues: CASSDTEAFF.

The chain carries TRBV5-6 and TRBJ2-1; D is perhaps TRBD2 (6 bases). The V end lost 1 base, the J end lost 7 bases, and 9 bases lay between the germline ends. The CDR3 length is 13 residues. From germline, CDR1 is SGHDT and CDR2 YYEEEE. The CDR3 DNA reads as TGTGCCAGCAGCTTGCTAGCGTATAATGAGCAGTTCTTC. As protein: CASSLLAYNEQFF.

This chain joins TRBV28 and TRBJ1-2, with D possibly matching TRBD1 (6 bases). Looked up from germline, CDR1 is MDHEN and CDR2 is SYDVKM. The length of the CDR3 is 14 residues. The V end was cut by 2 bases, the J end by 7 bases, with 14 bases between. CDR3 region: CASSLTYGGPGYTF. The CDR3 DNA reads as TGTGCCAGCAGTTTAACTTACGGGGGGCCTGGCTACACCTTC.

This chain uses TRBV2 with TRBJ1-2; a weak D match, TRBD1 (5 bases). Germline-derived CDR1 and CDR2 are SNHLY and FYNNEI. With 8 bases removed from V and 8 bases from J, the gap between germline ends came to 15 bases. This CDR3 region has 12 residues. The CDR3 DNA sequence: TGTGCCAGCTTTGGGGGGAGGTCCGGCTACACCTTC. As protein: CASFGGRSGYTF.

The chain uses TRBV6-1 and TRBJ2-1; the match to TRBD2 covers 9 bases. Germline CDR1 is MNHNS and CDR2 is SASEGT. The CDR3 is made up of 15 amino acids. J lost 6 bases, V lost 2 bases, and 5 bases had no gene match. The CDR3 protein is CASSEWGLALNEQFF. In nucleotides, the CDR3 is TGTGCCAGCAGTGAATGGGGACTAGCCCTCAATGAGCAGTTCTTC.

The rearrangement uses TRBV6-1 and TRBJ1-5; 7 bases line up with TRBD1. Germline V gene sequence: CDR1 MNHNS, CDR2 SASEGT. The CDR3 covers 15 residues. After removal of 5 bases from V and 4 bases from J, the junction contained 8 bases not matched to a gene. The CDR3 DNA reads as TGTGCCAGCAGTAAAGACAGGGTTCTTAATCAGCCCCAGCATTTT. It is translated as CASSKDRVLNQPQHF.

The chain is built from TRBV9 and TRBJ2-1; 13 bases fit TRBD2. This CDR3 comprises 15 residues. In germline, CDR1 is SGDLS, CDR2 YYNGEE. V was pared by 2 bases and J by 13 bases, with 9 bases of the junction left unmatched. Here the CDR3 reads CASSVGGLAGYPQFF. CDR3 DNA sequence: TGTGCCAGCAGCGTGGGGGGACTAGCGGGGTATCCACAGTTCTTC.

The J gene is TRBJ2-1, the V gene TRBV7-9; D is undetermined. This CDR3 is built from 16 residues. The ends were cut back, 6 bases at V and 0 bases at J, with 15 bases in the middle. From germline, CDR1 is SEHNR and CDR2 FQNEAQ (reference sequence). This CDR3 is CASRTPRHPSYNEQFF. The CDR3 DNA reads as TGTGCCAGCAGGACTCCGAGGCACCCCTCCTACAATGAGCAGTTCTTC.

This sequence joins TRBV5-4 and TRBJ2-1; 7 bases line up with TRBD2. CDR3 length: 15 residues. The junction had 18 bases not matched to a gene; V was cut back by 6 bases and J by 12 bases. Germline loops: CDR1 SGHNT, CDR2 YYREEE (reference sequence). Written as DNA, the CDR3 is TGTGCCAGCAACCAAAGGACTAGAGGGGCCTTGCGGCAGTTCTTC. This translates into CASNQRTRGALRQFF.

The gene calls are TRBV10-2 and TRBJ1-2, with 10 bases lining up with TRBD1. CDR1 is WSHSY, CDR2 SAAADI, per germline. The junction had 6 bases not matched to a gene; V was cut back by 2 bases and J by 3 bases. The CDR3 runs 16 residues. The CDR3 DNA is TGCGCCAGCAGTGAGCCGGGACAGGGGAAACACTATGGCTACACCTTC. Its protein is CASSEPGQGKHYGYTF.

The chain links TRBV7-9 to TRBJ1-5; D not resolved. The CDR3 loop spans 13 amino acids. Germline-derived CDR1 and CDR2 are SEHNR and FQNEAQ (reference sequence). Trimming removed 5 bases at V and 3 bases at J, with 8 bases between. The chain's CDR3 is CASSPDFNQPQHF. The CDR3 coding sequence is TGTGCCAGCAGCCCGGACTTCAATCAGCCCCAGCATTTT.

This clone was seen once. This rearrangement joins TRBV10-3 to TRBJ2-1; 7 bases are shared with TRBD2. Per the germline V gene, CDR1 is ENHRY and CDR2 is SYGVKD. This CDR3 has 17 amino acids. Unmatched junction bases numbered 12, after V lost 3 bases and J lost 4 bases. The CDR3 nucleotides read TGTGCCATCAGTGAATGGGGCCCTAGCGGAAATTACAATGAGCAGTTCTTC. Protein sequence: CAISEWGPSGNYNEQFF.

This clone has a single count. This chain links TRBV5-1 with TRBJ1-2, with D unclear. Between the trimmed V and J ends, which lost 4 bases and 0 bases, there was a span of 10 bases. CDR3 length: 14 residues. CDR1 SGHRS and CDR2 YFSETQ come from the germline V gene. The CDR3 spells CASSLGIANYGYTF. As DNA, the CDR3 is TGCGCCAGCAGCCTCGGGATAGCTAACTATGGCTACACCTTC.

The gene calls are TRBV14 and TRBJ1-1, with 7 bases lining up with TRBD1. Trimming took 4 bases from V and 6 from J; bases not matched to a gene: 8. The germline CDR1 and CDR2 sequences are SGHDN and FVKESK. This CDR3 comprises 14 residues. In DNA form, the CDR3 reads TGTGCCAGCAGCCGAACTGACAGGGACGCTGAAGCTTTCTTT. This translates into CASSRTDRDAEAFF.

This sequence joins TRBV5-1 and TRBJ2-6, with D possibly being TRBD1 (5 bases). Germline V gene data show CDR1 as SGHRS and CDR2 as YFSETQ. V was trimmed by 7 bases and J by 1 base, leaving 12 bases between them. The CDR3 runs 15 residues. CDR3 coding DNA: TGCGCCAGCCGACTGCAGGGTTCTGGGGCCAACGTCCTGACTTTC. This encodes CASRLQGSGANVLTF.

This sequence joins TRBV18 and TRBJ2-5; 8 nucleotides line up with TRBD2. V shed 3 bases, J shed 3 bases, and the junction held 12 bases outside the gene matches. CDR3 size: 17 residues. Per germline, CDR1 KGHSH and CDR2 LQKENI. The CDR3 bases are TGTGCCAGCTCACCTACCGCAGGGTCCGGGAGGGAAGAGACCCAGTACTTC. Protein: CASSPTAGSGREETQYF.

This clone came up once. The J gene is TRBJ1-3, the V gene TRBV2; the D gene is possibly TRBD1 (5 bases). V was clipped by 2 bases and J by 2 bases, with 7 bases between them. This CDR3 is 14 amino acids long. Germline CDR1 is SNHLY and CDR2 is FYNNEI. Written as DNA, the CDR3 is TGTGCCAGCAGTGAACAGGGTCCTGGAAACACCATATATTTT. Translating it yields CASSEQGPGNTIYF. Full variable domain (outside the CDR3, taken from reference TRBV2 and TRBJ1-3): EPEVTQTPSHQVTQMGQEVILRCVPISNHLYFYWYRQILGQKVEFLVSFYNNEISEKSEIFDDQFSVERPDGSNFTLKIRSTKLEDSAMYFCASSEQGPGNTIYFGEGSWLTVV.

V and J are TRBV7-9 and TRBJ1-1; TRBD1 matches at 7 bases. The CDR3 length is 13 residues. Looked up from germline, CDR1 is SEHNR and CDR2 is FQNEAQ (reference sequence). With V trimmed by 6 bases and J by 5 bases, 6 bases remained unmatched. This CDR3 is CASRRQGGTEAFF. The CDR3 bases are TGTGCCAGCAGGAGACAGGGTGGGACTGAAGCTTTCTTT. Full variable domain (rest looked up from reference TRBV7-9 and TRBJ1-1): DTGVSQNPRHKITKRGQNVTFRCDPISEHNRLYWYRQTLGQGPEFLTYFQNEAQLEKSRLLSDRFSAERPKGSFSTLEIQRTEQGDSAMYLCASRRQGGTEAFFGQGTRLTVV.

The chain couples TRBV7-8 to TRBJ1-5, with TRBD1 matching over 10 bases. With V trimmed by 5 bases and J by 2 bases, 6 bases remained unmatched. The CDR3 has 16 amino acids. Germline CDR1 is SGHVS and CDR2 is FQNEAQ. Here the CDR3 DNA reads TGTGCCAGCAGCCAACGGGACAGGGGAGGCAATCAGCCCCAGCATTTT. Its protein product is CASSQRDRGGNQPQHF.

The chain uses TRBV5-1 and TRBJ2-7; 7 bases line up with TRBD2. The CDR3 totals 14 residues. J gave up 0 bases and V 7 bases, and 7 bases lay outside the gene matches. Per germline, CDR1 SGHRS and CDR2 YFSETQ. CDR3 sequence (DNA): TGCGCCAGCCAACGTAGCGGGCCCTCCTACGAGCAGTACTTC. Translated: CASQRSGPSYEQYF.

J is TRBJ1-1 and V is TRBV7-6; 7 nucleotides agree with TRBD1. Germline loops: CDR1 SGHVS, CDR2 FNYEAQ. J gave up 2 bases and V 5 bases, and 5 bases lay outside the gene matches. The CDR3 contains 14 residues. As DNA, the CDR3 is TGTGCCAGCAGCCCACGACAGGGCAACACTGAAGCTTTCTTT. This encodes CASSPRQGNTEAFF.

This chain joins TRBV11-1 and TRBJ2-1; a weak D match, TRBD2 (5 bases). This CDR3 spans 16 amino acids. Per the germline V gene, CDR1 is SGHAT and CDR2 is FQDESV (reference sequence). V dropped 3 bases and J dropped 0 bases, with 12 bases sitting between them. The CDR3 DNA is TGTGCCAGCAGCTTGGAAGAGCGGAACTCCTACAATGAGCAGTTCTTC. This codes for CASSLEERNSYNEQFF.